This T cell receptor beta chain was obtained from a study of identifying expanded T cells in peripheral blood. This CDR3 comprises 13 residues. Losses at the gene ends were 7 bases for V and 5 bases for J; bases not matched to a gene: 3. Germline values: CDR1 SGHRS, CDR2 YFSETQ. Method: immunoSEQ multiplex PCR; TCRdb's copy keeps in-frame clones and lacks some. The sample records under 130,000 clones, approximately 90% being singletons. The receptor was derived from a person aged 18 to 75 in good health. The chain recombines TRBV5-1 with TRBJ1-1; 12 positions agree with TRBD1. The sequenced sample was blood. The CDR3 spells CASQGQGATEAFF. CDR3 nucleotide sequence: TGCGCCAGCCAGGGACAGGGGGCTACTGAAGCTTTCTTT.